The T cell receptor beta chain described here comes from a study of blood T cell repertoires in COVID-19. The wider study: The United States, Italy and Spain supplied acute and convalescent COVID-19 samples. Sample material is recorded as cDNA or gDNA derived from T cells, B-cell-depleted T cells, or PBMCs.

As originally analysed: Using reference gene primer amplification, nucleated cell counts were estimated. Clones were read by immunoSEQ multiplex PCR, and TCRdb kept only the in-frame ones, dropping some. Clonal size and the V and J genes are those of that table, whereas D and trimming came from the DNA. The sample consists of about 80,000 clones, around 80% of them appearing once. This CDR3 is built from 17 residues. From germline, CDR1 is MNHNY and CDR2 SVGAGI (reference sequence). With 5 bases clipped from V and 1 base from J, the junction kept 11 bases outside the gene matches. The TCR sequence derives from a woman in her 70s with acute or convalescent COVID-19. The sample taken for sequencing was peripheral blood. The rearrangement links TRBV6-6 to TRBJ1-3; 7 bases agree with TRBD1. CDR3 amino acids: CASSHVTGTASGNTIYF. CDR3 DNA sequence: TGTGCCAGCAGTCATGTTACCGGGACAGCTTCTGGAAACACCATATATTTT.